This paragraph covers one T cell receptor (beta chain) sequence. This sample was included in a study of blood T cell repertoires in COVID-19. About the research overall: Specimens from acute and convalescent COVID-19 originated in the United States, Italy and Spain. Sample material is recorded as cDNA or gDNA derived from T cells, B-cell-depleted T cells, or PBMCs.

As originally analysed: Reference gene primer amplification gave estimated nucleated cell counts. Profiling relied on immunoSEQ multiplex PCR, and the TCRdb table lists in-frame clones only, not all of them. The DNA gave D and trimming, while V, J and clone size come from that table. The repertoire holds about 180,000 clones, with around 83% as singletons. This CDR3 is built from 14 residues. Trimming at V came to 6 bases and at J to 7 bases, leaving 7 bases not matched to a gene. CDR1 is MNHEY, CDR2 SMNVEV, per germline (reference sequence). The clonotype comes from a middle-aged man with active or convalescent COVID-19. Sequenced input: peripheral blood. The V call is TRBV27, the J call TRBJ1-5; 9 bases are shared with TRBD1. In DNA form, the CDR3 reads TGTGCCAGCAGCCCGGACAGGGGCGGGCAGCCCCAGCATTTT. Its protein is CASSPDRGGQPQHF.